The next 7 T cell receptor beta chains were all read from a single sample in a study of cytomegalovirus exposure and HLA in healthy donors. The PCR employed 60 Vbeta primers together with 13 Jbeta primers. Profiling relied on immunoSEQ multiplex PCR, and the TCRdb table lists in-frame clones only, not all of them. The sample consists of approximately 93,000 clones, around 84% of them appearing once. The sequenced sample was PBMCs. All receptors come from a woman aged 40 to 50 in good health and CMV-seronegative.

CDR3 nucleotides: TGTGCCAGCAGCGCCCCTAGCGGGAGGAACTCCTACAATGAGCAGTTCTTC. This encodes CASSAPSGRNSYNEQFF. The gene calls are TRBV9 and TRBJ2-1; 11 bases map to TRBD2. Germline assignment: CDR1 SGDLS and CDR2 YYNGEE. The CDR3 has 17 residues. Germline trimming cut 3 bases from V and 0 bases from J; bases unmatched to any gene: 5.

In nucleotides, the CDR3 is TGTGCCAGCAGCGTCCAGGGGCCCTATCAGCCCCAGCATTTT. Its protein product is CASSVQGPYQPQHF. The chain joins TRBV11-2 to TRBJ1-5, with a possible D match to TRBD1 (6 bases). V gave up 5 bases and J gave up 5 bases, with 13 bases separating them. This CDR3 has 14 residues. The germline V gene has CDR1 SGHAT and CDR2 FQNNGV.

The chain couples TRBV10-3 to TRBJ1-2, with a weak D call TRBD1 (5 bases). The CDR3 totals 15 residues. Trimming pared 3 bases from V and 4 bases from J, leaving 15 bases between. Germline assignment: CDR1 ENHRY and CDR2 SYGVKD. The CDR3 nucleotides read TGTGCCATCAGTGACGGGGGAAGTTCTGGCTATGGCTACACCTTC. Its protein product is CAISDGGSSGYGYTF.

The CDR3 spells CASSRTSGRFTDTQYF. CDR3 nucleotide sequence: TGTGCCAGCAGCCGGACTAGCGGGAGGTTTACAGATACGCAGTATTTT. The chain couples TRBV6-6 to TRBJ2-3; 14 bases map to TRBD2. The CDR3 extends over 16 amino acids. V was clipped by 6 bases and J by 3 bases; unmatched bases: 5. Germline CDR1 is MNHNY and CDR2 is SVGAGI (reference sequence).

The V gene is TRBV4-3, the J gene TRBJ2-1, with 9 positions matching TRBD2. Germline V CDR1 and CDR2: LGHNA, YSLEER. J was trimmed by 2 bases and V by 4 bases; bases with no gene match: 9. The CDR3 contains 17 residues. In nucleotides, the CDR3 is TGCGCCAGCAGCCCGTTGGCGGCGGGAGGGCCCTACAATGAGCAGTTCTTC. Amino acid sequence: CASSPLAAGGPYNEQFF.

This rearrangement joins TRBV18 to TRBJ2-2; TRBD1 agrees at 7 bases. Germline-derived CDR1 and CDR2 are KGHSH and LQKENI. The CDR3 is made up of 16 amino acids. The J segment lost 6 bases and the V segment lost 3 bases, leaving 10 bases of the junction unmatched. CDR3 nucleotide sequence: TGTGCCAGCTCACCTACACAGCGACAGGGAGCCGGGGAGCTGTTTTTT. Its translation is CASSPTQRQGAGELFF.

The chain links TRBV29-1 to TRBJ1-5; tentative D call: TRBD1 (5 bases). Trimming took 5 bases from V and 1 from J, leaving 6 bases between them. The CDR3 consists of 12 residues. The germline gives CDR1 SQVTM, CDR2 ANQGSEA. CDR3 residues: CSVSGSNQPQHF. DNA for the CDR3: TGCAGCGTTTCAGGGAGCAATCAGCCCCAGCATTTT. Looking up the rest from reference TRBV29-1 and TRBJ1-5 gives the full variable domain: SAVISQKPSRDICQRGTSLTIQCQVDSQVTMMFWYRQQPGQSLTLIATANQGSEATYESGFVIDKFPISRPNLTFSTLTVSNMSPEDSSIYLCSVSGSNQPQHFGDGTRLSIL.